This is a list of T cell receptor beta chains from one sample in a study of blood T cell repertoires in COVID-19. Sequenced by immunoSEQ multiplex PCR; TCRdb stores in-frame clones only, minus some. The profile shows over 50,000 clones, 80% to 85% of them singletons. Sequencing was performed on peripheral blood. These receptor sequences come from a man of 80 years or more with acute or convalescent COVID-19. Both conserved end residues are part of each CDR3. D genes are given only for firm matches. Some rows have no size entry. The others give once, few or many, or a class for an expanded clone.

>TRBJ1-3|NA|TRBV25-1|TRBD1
CASRQTGGAGNTIYF
TGTGCCAGCAGACAGACAGGGGGTGCTGGAAACACCATATATTTT
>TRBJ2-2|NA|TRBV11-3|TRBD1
CASSSTGGDTGELFF
TGTGCCAGCAGCTCGACAGGGGGCGACACCGGGGAGCTGTTTTTT
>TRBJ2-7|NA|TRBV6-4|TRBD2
CASSSQGLAGGGAHEQYF
TGTGCCAGCAGCTCGCAGGGACTAGCGGGGGGAGGGGCCCACGAGCAGTACTTC
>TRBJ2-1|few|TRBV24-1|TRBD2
CATSDPGTSGSSSHEQFF
TGTGCCACCAGTGATCCCGGGACTAGCGGGAGTTCGAGTCATGAGCAGTTCTTC
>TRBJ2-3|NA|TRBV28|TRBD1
CASKDRTGESVTQYF
TGTGCCAGCAAGGATCGGACAGGGGAGTCTGTTACGCAGTATTTT
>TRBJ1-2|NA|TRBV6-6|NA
CASSYSRGNGYTF
TGTGCCAGCAGTTACTCCCGGGGGAATGGCTACACCTTC
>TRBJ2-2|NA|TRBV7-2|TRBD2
CASSPQAGALPGELFF
TGTGCCAGCAGCCCTCAAGCGGGGGCCCTCCCCGGGGAGCTGTTTTTT
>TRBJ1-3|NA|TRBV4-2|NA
CASSQGRVLGNTIYF
TGTGCCAGCAGCCAAGGCAGGGTGCTTGGAAACACCATATATTTT
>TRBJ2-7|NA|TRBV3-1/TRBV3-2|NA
CASSPPLAYEQYF
TGTGCCAGCAGCCCCCCCCTAGCGTACGAGCAGTACTTC
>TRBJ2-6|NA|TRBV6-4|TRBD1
CASISRTGPLGANVLTF
TGTGCCAGCATTTCCAGGACAGGGCCCCTGGGGGCCAACGTCCTGACTTTC
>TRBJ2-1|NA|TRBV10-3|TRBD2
CAISVAGSHEQFF
TGTGCCATCAGTGTAGCGGGGAGCCATGAGCAGTTCTTC
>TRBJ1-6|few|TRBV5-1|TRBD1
CASSLGDRANSPLHF
TGCGCCAGCAGCTTGGGGGACAGGGCTAATTCACCCCTCCACTTT
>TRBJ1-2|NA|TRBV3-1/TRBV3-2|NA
CASSQDTVAGYTF
TGTGCCAGCAGCCAAGACACAGTGGCGGGCTACACCTTC
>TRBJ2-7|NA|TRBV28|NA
CASSLASIYEQYF
TGTGCCAGCAGTTTAGCTAGTATTTACGAGCAGTACTTC
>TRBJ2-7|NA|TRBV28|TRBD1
CASTRQGPRSYEQYF
TGTGCCAGCACACGACAGGGGCCAAGATCCTACGAGCAGTACTTC
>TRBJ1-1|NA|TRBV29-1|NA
CSVGVDTEAFF
TGCAGCGTTGGAGTTGACACTGAAGCTTTCTTT
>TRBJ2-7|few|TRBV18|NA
CASSPDMGSYEQYF
TGTGCCAGCTCACCTGACATGGGCTCCTACGAGCAGTACTTC
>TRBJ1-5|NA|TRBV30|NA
CAWSVWGGGQPQHF
TGTGCCTGGAGTGTATGGGGGGGCGGACAGCCCCAGCATTTT
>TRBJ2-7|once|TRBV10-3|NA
CAISAGFEQYF
TGTGCCATCAGTGCCGGTTTCGAGCAGTACTTC
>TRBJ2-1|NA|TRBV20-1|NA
CSASSLAQYNEQFF
TGCAGTGCTAGTTCGCTAGCGCAGTACAATGAGCAGTTCTTC
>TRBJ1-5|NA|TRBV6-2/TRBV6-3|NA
CASSLSSLGNQPQHF
TGTGCCAGCAGTTTATCCAGTCTCGGCAATCAGCCCCAGCATTTT
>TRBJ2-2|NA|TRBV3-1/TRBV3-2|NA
CASSPRGTNTGELFF
TGTGCCAGCAGCCCAAGGGGGACGAACACCGGGGAGCTGTTTTTT
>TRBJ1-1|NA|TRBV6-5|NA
CASTSTSYTEAFF
TGTGCCAGCACCTCCACGAGTTACACTGAAGCTTTCTTT
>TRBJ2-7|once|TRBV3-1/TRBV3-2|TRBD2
CASSHSSGRARYEQYF
TGTGCCAGCAGCCATTCGAGCGGGAGGGCCAGGTACGAGCAGTACTTC
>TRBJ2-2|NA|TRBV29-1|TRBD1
CSATGTGVIGELFF
TGCAGCGCTACCGGGACAGGGGTTATCGGGGAGCTGTTTTTT
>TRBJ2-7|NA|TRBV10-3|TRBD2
CAISASLAGAYEQYF
TGTGCCATCAGTGCTTCACTAGCGGGAGCCTACGAGCAGTACTTC
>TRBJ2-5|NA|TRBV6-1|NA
CASSEQQGGETQYF
TGTGCCAGCAGTGAACAACAGGGTGGGGAGACCCAGTACTTC
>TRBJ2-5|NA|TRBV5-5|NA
CASSRRVLETQYF
TGTGCCAGCAGCCGCAGGGTTTTGGAGACCCAGTACTTC
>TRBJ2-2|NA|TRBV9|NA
CASSLGGINTGELFF
TGTGCCAGCAGCCTTGGCGGGATCAACACCGGGGAGCTGTTTTTT
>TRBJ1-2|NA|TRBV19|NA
CASSPGRGYGYTF
TGTGCCAGTAGCCCCGGGAGGGGCTACGGCTACACCTTC
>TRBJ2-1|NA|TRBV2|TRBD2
CAGGLAGNTGEQFF
TGTGCCGGGGGACTAGCGGGGAATACCGGTGAGCAGTTCTTC
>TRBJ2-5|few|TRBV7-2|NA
CASSLAGRQETQYF
TGTGCCAGCAGCTTAGCCGGTCGGCAAGAGACCCAGTACTTC
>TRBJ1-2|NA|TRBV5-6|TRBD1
CASLLAQGQGAPNYGYTF
TGTGCCAGCCTTCTTGCGCAGGGACAGGGGGCCCCAAACTATGGCTACACCTTC
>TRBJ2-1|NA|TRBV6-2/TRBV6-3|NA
CASTPGSAADEQFF
TGTGCCAGCACCCCCGGGTCCGCTGCCGATGAGCAGTTCTTC
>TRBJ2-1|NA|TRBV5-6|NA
CASSGLGASNEQFF
TGTGCCAGCAGCGGCTTAGGAGCTTCAAACGAGCAGTTCTTC
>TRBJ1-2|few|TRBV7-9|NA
CASTPPGEYGYTF
TGTGCCAGCACCCCCCCCGGGGAGTATGGCTACACCTTC
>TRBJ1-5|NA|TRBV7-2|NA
CASSPRHRDQPQHF
TGTGCCAGCAGCCCCCGGCACAGGGATCAGCCCCAGCATTTT
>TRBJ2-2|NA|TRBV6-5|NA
CASSNLAVSTGELFF
TGTGCCAGCAGTAATTTAGCTGTATCGACGGGGGAGCTGTTTTTT
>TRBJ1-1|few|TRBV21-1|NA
CASGVDRENTEAFF
TGTGCCAGCGGGGTTGACAGGGAGAACACTGAAGCTTTCTTT
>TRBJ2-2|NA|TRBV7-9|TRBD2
CASSRTSGGILNTGELFF
TGTGCCAGCAGCAGGACTAGCGGGGGGATCCTGAACACCGGGGAGCTGTTTTTT
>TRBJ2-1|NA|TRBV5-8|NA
CASSLNTYNEQFF
TGTGCCAGCAGCTTGAATACCTACAATGAGCAGTTCTTC
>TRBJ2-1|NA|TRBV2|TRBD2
CASSSPGLAANNEQFF
TGTGCCAGCAGTTCCCCGGGACTAGCGGCTAACAATGAGCAGTTCTTC
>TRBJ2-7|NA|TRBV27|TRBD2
CASSLGPRAGGGSYEQYF
TGTGCCAGCAGTTTGGGCCCCAGGGCGGGGGGCGGCTCCTACGAGCAGTACTTC